These 9 T cell receptor beta chains originate from one sample sequenced in a study of CD8 T cells in ankylosing spondylitis (dated by TCRdb to about 2017). Paper-wide results and their limitations: Blood from ankylosing spondylitis patients appeared to be characterized by a TCR beta motif made up of seven or eight highly homologous amino acid variants.

The library was made by 5' RACE. TCRdb names Illumina HiSeq 2500 as the instrument used. TCRdb trimmed public reads at Q25 via fastp, called clones via MiXCR and kept in-frame beta chains. Every entry covers one CDR3 protein and lists the most common genes and DNA from its rows. The sample table holds hundreds of thousands of distinct CDR3 sequences, of which about 12% were seen once. Clones ranked in the top ten supply about 0.5% of the sample. Antigens for these TCRs are unknown. The sequencing sample was made of blood, either unsorted or a sorted T cell fraction (not recorded which). These receptors were taken from a male donor with ankylosing spondylitis.

This clonotype was recorded a few times. The CDR3 sequence: CASTVGGGYNEQFF. CDR3 coding DNA: TGTGCCAGCACGGTCGGGGGGGGGTACAATGAGCAGTTCTTC. The chain links TRBV27 to TRBJ2-1; 8 bases fit TRBD2. V was pared by 7 bases and J by 4 bases, with 6 bases of the junction left unmatched. The CDR3 has 14 residues. Germline CDR1 reads MNHEY; CDR2 reads SMNVEV (reference sequence).

This clonotype has just a few counts. The rearrangement uses TRBV29-1 and TRBJ1-1, with a tentative D call TRBD1 (6 bases). The germline V and J ends were trimmed by 7 bases and 4 bases, with 10 bases remaining between them. Germline V gives CDR1 SQVTM, CDR2 ANQGSEA. The CDR3 loop spans 11 amino acids. CDR3 residues: CSGTAVTEAFF. As DNA, the CDR3 is TGCAGCGGGACAGCGGTCACTGAAGCTTTCTTT.

This clonotype was counted only a few times. This chain joins TRBV12-3 or TRBV12-4 and TRBJ1-1, with TRBD1 as a possible D gene (5 bases). The V and J ends lost 3 bases and 1 base respectively, with 9 bases between them. The CDR3 has 14 residues. Here the CDR3 DNA reads TGTGCCAGCAGTTTTTATCAGGGGAACACTGAAGCTTTCTTT. This gives the protein CASSFYQGNTEAFF.

A few counts support this clonotype. V and J are TRBV20-1 and TRBJ2-5; D unclear. V was cut by 0 bases and J by 5 bases, with 7 bases left in between. Germline V gene lookup returns CDR1 DFQATT and CDR2 SNEGSKA (reference sequence). The CDR3 totals 12 residues. The CDR3 nucleotides read TGCAGTGCTAGAGATGGGTGGGAGACCCAGTACTTC. Translated, it gives CSARDGWETQYF.

In this sample, this clonotype turned up a few times. V gene TRBV18 combines with J gene TRBJ2-7; D is possibly TRBD1 (5 bases). The V end was cut by 0 bases, the J end by 0 bases, with 9 bases between. Germline-derived CDR1 and CDR2 are KGHSH and LQKENI. The length of the CDR3 is 15 residues. DNA of the CDR3: TGTGCCAGCTCACCACCGGCAGGGAACTCCTACGAGCAGTACTTC. It encodes CASSPPAGNSYEQYF.

This clonotype appeared a few times. This chain connects TRBV7-3 to TRBJ2-5; 10 bases map to TRBD2. With 5 bases clipped from V and 5 bases from J, the junction kept 8 bases outside the gene matches. The CDR3 is made up of 15 amino acids. Germline V gives CDR1 SGHTA, CDR2 FQGTGA. CDR3 region: CASSTGTSDRETQYF. Here the CDR3 DNA reads TGTGCCAGCAGCACCGGGACTAGCGATCGGGAGACCCAGTACTTC. The full variable domain, with the rest looked up from reference TRBV7-3 and TRBJ2-5, is GAGVSQTPSNKVTEKGKYVELRCDPISGHTALYWYRQSLGQGPEFLIYFQGTGAADDSGLPNDRFFAVRPEGSVSTLKIQRTERGDSAVYLCASSTGTSDRETQYFGPGTRLLVL.

The sample holds many counts of this clonotype. The rearrangement joins TRBV12-3 or TRBV12-4 to TRBJ1-1; unclear D gene. The CDR3 has 12 residues. V gave up 9 bases and J gave up 3 bases, with 11 bases separating them. For the CDR3, the DNA is TGTGCCAGTATGGGTGGATACACTGAAGCTTTCTTT. As protein: CASMGGYTEAFF.

This clonotype showed up many times. The chain carries TRBV7-2 and TRBJ2-7; TRBD1 might be the D (6 bases). The CDR3 runs to 13 residues. V was shortened by 2 bases and J by 6 bases, with 11 bases between the two germline ends. Germline V CDR1 and CDR2: SGHTA, FQGNSA. CDR3 sequence (DNA): TGTGCCAGCAGCTTAACAGGGTTCGGCGAGCAGTACTTC. Its protein product is CASSLTGFGEQYF.

This clonotype came up many times. The chain employs TRBV5-1 and TRBJ1-5; no reliable D call. Trimming pared 0 bases from V and 3 bases from J, leaving 16 bases between. This CDR3 has 17 amino acids. Per the germline V gene, CDR1 is SGHRS and CDR2 is YFSETQ. The chain's CDR3 is CASSLGPTGADNQPQHF. CDR3 nucleotide sequence: TGCGCCAGCAGCTTGGGGCCCACGGGCGCGGACAATCAGCCCCAGCATTTT. The full variable domain, in which reference TRBV5-1 and TRBJ1-5 provide the parts outside the CDR3, is KAGVTQTPRYLIKTRGQQVTLSCSPISGHRSVSWYQQTPGQGLQFLFEYFSETQRNKGNFPGRFSGRQFSNSRSEMNVSTLELGDSALYLCASSLGPTGADNQPQHFGDGTRLSIL.